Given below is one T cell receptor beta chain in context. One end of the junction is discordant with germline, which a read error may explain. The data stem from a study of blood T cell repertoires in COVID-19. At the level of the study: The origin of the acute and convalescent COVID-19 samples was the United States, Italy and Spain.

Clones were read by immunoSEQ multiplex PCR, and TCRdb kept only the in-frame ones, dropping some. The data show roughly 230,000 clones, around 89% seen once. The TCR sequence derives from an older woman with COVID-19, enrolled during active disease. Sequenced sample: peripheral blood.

As DNA, the CDR3 is TGTGCCACCAGTTCGGCAGGGGCGGGCTACACCTTC. It yields the protein CATSSAGAGYTF. The V call is TRBV6-5, the J call TRBJ1-2, with a tentative D call TRBD1 (6 bases). Looked up from germline, CDR1 is MNHEY and CDR2 is SVGAGI. CDR3 length equals 12 residues.